This entry lists 17 T cell receptor beta chains sequenced from one sample in a study of blood T cell repertoires in COVID-19 (dated by TCRdb to between 2020 and 2021). The library was made by the immunoSEQ multiplex PCR assay. Held by TCRdb, this immuneACCESS table contains in-frame sequences only and omits some clones. Under half of the omission traces to an unresolved V gene where checked; the cause of the rest is unknown. In all, the sample holds more than 250,000 clones, and around 86% of those were seen once. The ten largest clones add up to 1% of the sample. Specimen: peripheral blood. Receptors were obtained from a man aged 45 to 65 with active or convalescent COVID-19.

The V gene is TRBV6-5, the J gene TRBJ2-7; TRBD2 agrees at 11 bases. Per the germline V gene, CDR1 is MNHEY and CDR2 is SVGAGI. Trimming removed 0 bases from V and 6 bases from J; junction bases left unmatched: 1. The CDR3 is made up of 14 amino acids. In nucleotides, the CDR3 is TGTGCCAGCAGTTACTCTAGCGGGGGGGCCGAGCAGTACTTC. Its translation is CASSYSSGGAEQYF.

The chain couples TRBV2 to TRBJ2-3, with 7 bases that match TRBD2. The length of the CDR3 is 15 residues. CDR1 is SNHLY and CDR2 is FYNNEI in the germline V gene. V shed 6 bases and J 0 bases; nucleotides not matched to a gene: 6. CDR3: CASRKDSGSTDTQYF. The DNA of the CDR3 is TGTGCCAGCAGGAAAGATAGCGGGAGCACAGATACGCAGTATTTT.

The V and J genes are TRBV5-8 and TRBJ2-5; D might be TRBD2 (6 bases). Trimming stripped 4 bases from V and 7 bases from J, with 23 bases between. CDR3 size: 16 residues. CDR1 is SGHTS, CDR2 YDEGEE, per germline. CDR3 region: CASSRRAASGVGTQYF. DNA for the CDR3: TGTGCCAGCAGCCGCAGGGCCGCTTCGGGGGTCGGGACCCAGTACTTC.

The gene calls are TRBV5-1 and TRBJ1-6; 7 nucleotides match TRBD1. V shed 3 bases, J shed 5 bases, and the junction held 5 bases outside the gene matches. The CDR3 has 15 residues. Looked up from germline, CDR1 is SGHRS and CDR2 is YFSETQ. Written as DNA, the CDR3 is TGCGCCAGCAGCTGGGACAGCCCTAATAATTCACCCCTCCACTTT. Residues: CASSWDSPNNSPLHF.

V gene TRBV19 combines with J gene TRBJ1-2; possibly TRBD1 for D (6 bases). This CDR3 region has 17 residues. With 4 bases removed from V and 4 bases from J, the gap between germline ends came to 22 bases. The germline V gene encodes CDR1 LNHDA and CDR2 SQIVND (reference sequence). In nucleotides, the CDR3 is TGTGCCAGTAGTAACGGTAGGGGACACAGGGTCGGCTATGGCTACACCTTC. Translated: CASSNGRGHRVGYGYTF.

This clone was detected a few times. The V call is TRBV15, the J call TRBJ2-3; 9 nucleotides align to TRBD1. The germline V gene has CDR1 LNHNV and CDR2 YYDKDF (reference sequence). The CDR3 spans 19 residues. Trimming took 1 base from V and 5 from J; bases not matched to a gene: 16. In DNA form, the CDR3 reads TGTGCCACCAGCAGAGGGTTAGTCCGAGCGGGACAGGGAGGAGATACGCAGTATTTT. Its translation: CATSRGLVRAGQGGDTQYF.

The rearrangement joins TRBV5-1 to TRBJ2-2, with 7 bases matching TRBD2. CDR3 length: 15 residues. Germline V lookup: CDR1 SGHRS, CDR2 YFSETQ. V trimming: 10 bases; J trimming: 0 bases; junction bases outside the gene matches: 9. The CDR3 nucleotides are TGCGCCTCCTCGGGGCTAGCGGCGAACACCGGGGAGCTGTTTTTT. Translation: CASSGLAANTGELFF.

In this sample, this clone turned up once. The CDR3: CSASQGPGTDTQYF. The DNA of the CDR3 is TGCAGTGCTAGTCAGGGGCCGGGCACAGATACGCAGTATTTT. This chain links TRBV20-1 with TRBJ2-3; D possibly corresponds to TRBD1 (6 bases). Germline V CDR1 and CDR2: DFQATT, SNEGSKA (reference sequence). This CDR3 region has 14 residues. V lost 3 bases and J lost 1, with 11 bases in between.

This chain links TRBV28 with TRBJ1-5, with TRBD1 matching 8 bases. J gave up 5 bases and V 6 bases, and 9 bases lay outside the gene matches. CDR1 and CDR2 from the germline V gene are MDHEN and SYDVKM. The CDR3 runs 15 residues. The CDR3 is CASRPGQEYHQPQHF. The CDR3 bases are TGTGCCAGCAGGCCGGGACAGGAATATCATCAGCCCCAGCATTTT.

This sequence joins TRBV6-2 or TRBV6-3 and TRBJ2-5, with 8 nucleotides matching TRBD2. CDR3 size: 16 residues. V lost 2 bases and J lost 5; bases outside the gene matches: 10. Germline V gene lookup returns CDR1 MNHEY and CDR2 SVGEGT. The CDR3 bases are TGTGCCAGCAGTTACCTAAGGACTAGCCCGAGGGAGACCCAGTACTTC. This gives the protein CASSYLRTSPRETQYF.

This rearrangement joins TRBV11-3 to TRBJ1-2; possibly TRBD1 for D (5 bases). The CDR3 totals 16 residues. Trimming removed 4 bases from V and 6 bases from J, with 21 bases in between. CDR1 SGHNT and CDR2 YENEEA come from the germline V gene. The CDR3 DNA follows: TGTGCCAGCAGCTCCTACCCCAGGGAGGCGGGAAATGGCTACACCTTC. It specifies CASSSYPREAGNGYTF.

Only one count was recorded for this clone. The rearrangement joins TRBV2 to TRBJ1-6; TRBD1 is a possible D gene (6 bases). The CDR3 is made up of 15 amino acids. Germline V gives CDR1 SNHLY, CDR2 FYNNEI. The ends were cut back, 1 base at V and 10 bases at J, with 14 bases in the middle. The chain's CDR3 is CASSEGDIRYSPLHF. The DNA of the CDR3 is TGTGCCAGCAGTGAAGGGGACATACGTTACTCACCCCTCCACTTT.

This chain joins TRBV7-8 and TRBJ2-3; 8 nucleotides align to TRBD2. CDR1 and CDR2 from the germline V gene are SGHVS and FQNEAQ. The CDR3 extends over 16 amino acids. With V trimmed by 2 bases and J by 2 bases, 6 bases remained unmatched. In DNA, the CDR3 is TGTGCCAGCAGCTTAACCGGGGGGGTCAACACAGATACGCAGTATTTT. Protein: CASSLTGGVNTDTQYF. Supplemented by reference TRBV7-8 and TRBJ2-3, the full variable domain reads GAGVSQSPRYKVAKRGQDVALRCDPISGHVSLFWYQQALGQGPEFLTYFQNEAQLDKSGLPSDRFFAERPEGSVSTLKIQRTQQEDSAVYLCASSLTGGVNTDTQYFGPGTRLTVL.

The genes are TRBV30 and TRBJ2-3; TRBD1 agrees at 10 bases. CDR3 length: 13 amino acids. J lost 6 bases, V lost 7 bases, and 7 bases had no gene match. CDR1 is GTSNPN and CDR2 is SVGIG in the germline V gene (reference sequence). CDR3 coding DNA: TGTGCCTCAGACAGGGGGCGGGCGGATACGCAGTATTTT. As protein: CASDRGRADTQYF.

The chain is built from TRBV7-8 and TRBJ2-5; 10 bases line up with TRBD1. The CDR3 loop spans 18 amino acids. J gave up 1 base and V 3 bases, and 11 bases lay outside the gene matches. Per the germline V gene, CDR1 is SGHVS and CDR2 is FQNEAQ. This chain's CDR3 is CASSLFDRGRISQETQYF. In DNA form, the CDR3 reads TGTGCCAGCAGCTTGTTTGACAGGGGGCGCATTAGCCAAGAGACCCAGTACTTC.

The chain is built from TRBV4-1 and TRBJ1-4; D is unresolved. The V gene's germline CDR1 is MGHRA and CDR2 YSYEKL. Trimming pared 0 bases from V and 6 bases from J, leaving 17 bases between. The CDR3 sequence is 17 residues long. The CDR3 DNA reads TGCGCCAGCAGCCAAGATGGCGACATCCGCGGGGATGAAAAACTGTTTTTT. It codes for CASSQDGDIRGDEKLFF.

J is TRBJ1-3 and V is TRBV5-4, with D perhaps matching TRBD1 (5 bases). CDR3 size: 15 residues. In germline, CDR1 is SGHNT, CDR2 YYREEE (reference sequence). Trimming removed 0 bases from V and 1 base from J, with 8 bases in between. The CDR3 region has the DNA TGTGCCAGCAGCTTGGGGGGCGCTTCTGGAAACACCATATATTTT. Translated: CASSLGGASGNTIYF.